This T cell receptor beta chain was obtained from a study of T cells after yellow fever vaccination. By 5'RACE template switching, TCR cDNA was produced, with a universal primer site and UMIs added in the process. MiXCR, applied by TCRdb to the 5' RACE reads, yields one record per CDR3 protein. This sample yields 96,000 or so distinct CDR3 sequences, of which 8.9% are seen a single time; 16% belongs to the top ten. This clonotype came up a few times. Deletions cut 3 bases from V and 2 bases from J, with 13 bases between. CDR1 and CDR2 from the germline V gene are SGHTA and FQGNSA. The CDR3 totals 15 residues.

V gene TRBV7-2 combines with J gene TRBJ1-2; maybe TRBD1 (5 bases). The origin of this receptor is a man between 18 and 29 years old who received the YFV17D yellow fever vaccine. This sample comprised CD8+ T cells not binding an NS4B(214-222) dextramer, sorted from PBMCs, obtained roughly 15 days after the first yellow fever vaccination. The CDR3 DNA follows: TGTGCCAGCAGCTTTGGGGCAGTTATAAACTATGGCTACACCTTC. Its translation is CASSFGAVINYGYTF. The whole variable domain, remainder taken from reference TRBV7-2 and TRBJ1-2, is GAGVSQSPSNKVTEKGKDVELRCDPISGHTALYWYRQSLGQGLEFLIYFQGNSAPDKSGLPSDRFSAERTGGSVSTLTIQRTQQEDSAVYLCASSFGAVINYGYTFGSGTRLTVV.